These T cell receptor beta chains were read from a single sample in a study of shared T cell receptors in the human thymus. Profiling relied on immunoSEQ multiplex PCR, and the TCRdb table lists in-frame clones only, not all of them. The sample has 650,000 to 950,000 clones; 80% to 90% are singletons. The sample was also linked to a second study, of human thymus T cells.

The sequenced material came from thymocytes. These receptors all come from a girl in the first two years of life with a congenital heart defect. The CDR3 runs from the conserved cysteine through the conserved F or W. The order of the fields is D gene, CDR3 length, J gene, V gene, clone size, CDR3 DNA, CDR3 protein. The D gene is left open where the match is weak. Only some rows state a clone size, as once, few, many or a class for expanded clones.

TRBD2 | 17 | TRBJ2-5 | TRBV4-1 | . | TGCGCCAGCAGCCAAGATCGGCGGGGGTTAAACCAAGAGACCCAGTACTTC | CASSQDRRGLNQETQYF
TRBD1 | 18 | TRBJ1-5 | TRBV28 | . | TGTGCCAGCAGTCCGGGGGGACAGGGCCCATATAGCAATCAGCCCCAGCATTTT | CASSPGGQGPYSNQPQHF
TRBD1 | 18 | TRBJ1-2 | TRBV7-2 | . | TGTGCCAGCAGCCGGAACCGGGACAGGGCCCGTATACCATATGGCTACACCTTC | CASSRNRDRARIPYGYTF
TRBD2 | 18 | TRBJ2-2 | TRBV4-3 | . | TGCGCCAGCAGCCAAGTTCCTAGGCGGGGGGAGAACACCGGGGAGCTGTTTTTT | CASSQVPRRGENTGELFF
. | 14 | TRBJ1-6 | TRBV6-6 | . | TGTGCCAGCCGAAGGGGCGCAGAGAATTCACCCCTCCACTTT | CASRRGAENSPLHF
. | 16 | TRBJ2-1 | TRBV27 | . | TGTGCCAGCAGTTTAGATGGGGGGAGCTCCTACAATGAGCAGTTCTTC | CASSLDGGSSYNEQFF
TRBD2 | 13 | TRBJ2-3 | TRBV6-1 | . | TGTGCCAGCAGCAAGCGGGGCTCTGATACGCAGTATTTT | CASSKRGSDTQYF
TRBD2 | 16 | TRBJ2-2 | TRBV28 | . | TGTGCCAGCAGTTGGAATTTACTAGCGTTAACCGGGGAGCTGTTTTTT | CASSWNLLALTGELFF
TRBD1 | 15 | TRBJ1-1 | TRBV10-3 | once | TGTGCCATCATAGAGGGGGCGCGAATGAACACTGAAGCTTTCTTT | CAIIEGARMNTEAFF
TRBD2 | 15 | TRBJ2-3 | TRBV2 | once | TGTGCCAGCACCAGACTAACTAGCGGGGGGGATACGCAGTATTTT | CASTRLTSGGDTQYF
TRBD1 | 14 | TRBJ2-1 | TRBV6-5 | . | TGTGCCAGCAGCCGGGACAGGCGAGACAATGAGCAGTTCTTC | CASSRDRRDNEQFF
TRBD1 | 14 | TRBJ2-3 | TRBV28 | . | TGTGCCAGCAGTTTGGACAGGGGGGGTGATACGCAGTATTTT | CASSLDRGGDTQYF
. | 16 | TRBJ2-7 | TRBV7-2 | . | TGTGCCAGCAGCCCCGCGGTAGCGGAGGGTCCCTACGAGCAGTACTTC | CASSPAVAEGPYEQYF
TRBD1 | 12 | TRBJ1-1 | TRBV6-1 | . | TGTGCCAGCAGCCCCGGGACAGCCGAAGCTTTCTTT | CASSPGTAEAFF
. | 14 | TRBJ1-1 | TRBV28 | . | TGTGCCAGCAGTTCCGACAGTTTGAACACTGAAGCTTTCTTT | CASSSDSLNTEAFF
TRBD2 | 15 | TRBJ2-1 | TRBV5-5 | . | TGTGCCAGCAGCTTGGCGAGCGGGGTCGTCAATGAGCAGTTCTTC | CASSLASGVVNEQFF
TRBD1 | 14 | TRBJ1-4 | TRBV19 | . | TGTGCCAGTAGTATGGGACAGGGGGACGAAAAACTGTTTTTT | CASSMGQGDEKLFF
TRBD1 | 18 | TRBJ1-4 | TRBV5-1 | . | TGCGCCAGCAGCTTGAAACCGGGACAGGGCGCAACTAATGAAAAACTGTTTTTT | CASSLKPGQGATNEKLFF
. | 16 | TRBJ2-3 | TRBV29-1 | . | TGCAGCGTTGGGACAGTACGGCCTCGAAGCACAGATACGCAGTATTTT | CSVGTVRPRSTDTQYF
. | 14 | TRBJ1-2 | TRBV27 | . | TGTGCCAGCAGCTCAACCGGGTTGCGGCTTGGCTACACCTTC | CASSSTGLRLGYTF
. | 15 | TRBJ2-3 | TRBV10-3 | . | TGTGCCATCAGGAGGATGAGTGCTAGCACAGATACGCAGTATTTT | CAIRRMSASTDTQYF
. | 19 | TRBJ1-5 | TRBV28 | . | TGTGCCAGCAGTCCCCCCCGCGGGCGGCGGAATAAGGGCAATCAGCCCCAGCATTTT | CASSPPRGRRNKGNQPQHF
TRBD1 | 18 | TRBJ2-5 | TRBV18 | . | TGTGCCAGCTCACCGCGTTCCGGGACAGAATCGCTGGGAGAGACCCAGTACTTC | CASSPRSGTESLGETQYF
. | 15 | TRBJ1-1 | TRBV4-1 | . | TGCGCCAGCAGCCCGCCTCCCACGACAGTGACCGAAGCTTTCTTT | CASSPPPTTVTEAFF
. | 13 | TRBJ2-7 | TRBV7-8 | . | TGTGCCAGCAGCTTAGGCGGCGGATTCGAGCAGTACTTC | CASSLGGGFEQYF
. | 18 | TRBJ1-4 | TRBV4-1 | . | TGCGCCAGCAGCCAAGATCCAGTCTCTGGGCCAACTAATGAAAAACTGTTTTTT | CASSQDPVSGPTNEKLFF
TRBD2 | 16 | TRBJ2-3 | TRBV27 | . | TGTGCCAGCAGTTTAGGGGCGGGGGGGCCGGAAGATACGCAGTATTTT | CASSLGAGGPEDTQYF
. | 15 | TRBJ2-7 | TRBV10-3 | . | TGTGCCATCAGTGAGGATAGGACAGAAACCTACGAGCAGTACTTC | CAISEDRTETYEQYF
. | 15 | TRBJ2-3 | TRBV12-5 | . | TGTGCTAGTGGTTTGGTAGAGGGTATCTTGGATACGCAGTATTTT | CASGLVEGILDTQYF
TRBD1 | 15 | TRBJ2-2 | TRBV5-1 | once | TGCGCCAGCAGCAATGACAGGGGTGGAACCGGGGAGCTGTTTTTT | CASSNDRGGTGELFF
TRBD1 | 18 | TRBJ1-1 | TRBV4-3 | . | TGCGCCAGCAGCCAAGTTAGTAACGGACCGGGACAGGGCGGTGAAGCTTTCTTT | CASSQVSNGPGQGGEAFF
. | 13 | TRBJ1-1 | TRBV10-3 | . | TGTGCCATCAGTGACTCTCCGAACACTGAAGCTTTCTTT | CAISDSPNTEAFF
TRBD1 | 17 | TRBJ1-4 | TRBV13 | . | TGTGCCAGCAGCTTAGTAGGGGGACAGGGGGAAGGGGAAAAACTGTTTTTT | CASSLVGGQGEGEKLFF
TRBD1 | 17 | TRBJ1-1 | TRBV7-9 | . | TGTGCCAGCAGCTTAGTAGGGACAGCAACCGAGAACACTGAAGCTTTCTTT | CASSLVGTATENTEAFF
. | 16 | TRBJ1-4 | TRBV11-2 | few | TGTGCCAGCAGCTTAAAGGTTGGGCAGACTAATGAAAAACTGTTTTTT | CASSLKVGQTNEKLFF
. | 11 | TRBJ1-2 | TRBV30 | . | TGTGCCTGGAGTTTGAACGGGGGCTACACCTTC | CAWSLNGGYTF
. | 12 | TRBJ1-5 | TRBV27 | . | TGTGCCAGCAGTCATAGAGATCAGCCCCAGCATTTT | CASSHRDQPQHF
. | 22 | TRBJ2-7 | TRBV2 | . | TGTGCCAGCAGTGAAGCTTGGACTGGGGAGGCACGGAGGGGTAGGAGCTCCTACGAGCAGTACTTC | CASSEAWTGEARRGRSSYEQYF
. | 18 | TRBJ2-6 | TRBV5-1 | few | TGCGCCAGCAGCTCCGGACAGGGACTACCCTCTGGGGCCAACGTCCTGACTTTC | CASSSGQGLPSGANVLTF
. | 19 | TRBJ1-3 | TRBV19 | . | TGTGCCAGTAGTGGATCGTGGGCGGGGATCATACCCTCTGGAAACACCATATATTTT | CASSGSWAGIIPSGNTIYF
. | 16 | TRBJ2-2 | TRBV5-1 | . | TGCGCCAGCAGCTCCCGCAGGCGACCGAACACCGGGGAGCTGTTTTTT | CASSSRRRPNTGELFF
. | 15 | TRBJ1-1 | TRBV14 | . | TGTGCCAGCAGCCCACCTGGCGGGACCCGGCGAAGTGATTTCTTT | CASSPPGGTRRSDFF
. | 17 | TRBJ1-3 | TRBV4-3 | few | TGCGCCAGCAGCCAGGCCGACGGACAGAGCTCTGGAAACACCATATATTTT | CASSQADGQSSGNTIYF
. | 12 | TRBJ2-5 | TRBV12-5 | . | TGTGCTAGTGGTGAAGGGGAAGAGACCCAGTACTTC | CASGEGEETQYF
. | 12 | TRBJ2-1 | TRBV6-1 | few | TGTGCCAGCATTGAGGGCCGTGGCGAGCAGTTCTTC | CASIEGRGEQFF
. | 15 | TRBJ1-6 | TRBV21-1 | . | TGTGCCAGCAGAGAAGGGGGCCAGGTTAATTCACCCCTCCACTTT | CASREGGQVNSPLHF
. | 13 | TRBJ1-2 | TRBV6-5 | . | TGTGCCAGCAGTTACTCGAGGGGGAATGGCTACACCTTC | CASSYSRGNGYTF
TRBD2 | 18 | TRBJ2-2 | TRBV6-4 | . | TGTGCCAGCAGTGACTCGACTAGCGGGGGTGCAGCCACCGGGGAGCTGTTTTTT | CASSDSTSGGAATGELFF